Detailed here is one T cell receptor beta chain. It has no known antigen specificity. Qualities for individual bases were not recorded, and no much larger clone is one base off. The data originate from a study of blood T cell repertoires in COVID-19 (dated by TCRdb to about 2020). Some background on the complete study: Samples from collaborators originated in the United States, Italy and Spain and spanned both the acute and convalescent phases of COVID-19. Where available, HLA class I and class II types were taken from metadata supplied by the sample provider and were not determined by assay-based typing. The material from the prospective study consisted of cDNA or gDNA derived from T cells, B-cell-depleted T cells, or PBMCs. The samples were drawn from the first 160 participants of the ongoing ImmuneRACE study and from some 1,300 subjects provided by 6 global collaborators. The repertoires were released in a freely available public database intended as a resource for research on the immune response to SARS-CoV-2. A de-identified subject ID, COVID-19 status, age in years and sex were almost always included in the sample metadata. Deeply sampled blood TCRbeta repertoires from subjects exposed to, actively infected with, or recovered from COVID-19 were included in the dataset. Broader findings and caveats from the paper: The quantity of clinical and demographic metadata differed by source and by participant and was supplied without curation.

Whole blood was collected in K2EDTA tubes by collaborating institutions according to the institutions' own protocols. For TCRbeta analysis, collaborators shipped samples as frozen whole blood, isolated PBMCs, or DNA extracted from either of those sample types. TCRbeta CDR3 regions were amplified from genomic DNA using the immunoSEQ Assay, a bias-controlled multiplex PCR. On the study's bioinformatics: The number of nucleated cells in each sample was estimated from the amplification of reference gene primers within the assay. To quantify the absolute abundance of each unique TCRbeta CDR3 rearrangement, sequence reads were collapsed and filtered. For each sample, productive Simpson clonality was calculated as the square root of Simpson's diversity index over productive rearrangements. In its TCRdb copy, this immuneACCESS table keeps in-frame sequences only and misses some clones. Where compared with another copy, unresolved V genes explain less than half of these, and the others have no known cause. V and J calls and clone size come straight from that table; D and trimming were deduced from the DNA. Within this sample are about 64,000 clones, with more than 75% of them counted one time only. The biggest ten clones account for approximately 3% of the sample.

The germline V gene gives CDR1 as SNHLY and CDR2 as FYNNEI. After removal of 4 bases from V and 7 bases from J, the junction retains 6 bases not matched to a gene. CDR3 length: 13 amino acids, cysteine to phenylalanine. The only DNA kept is the CDR3, 39 bases in frame from the first base. Sequenced sample: peripheral blood. This TCR came from a man aged 45-60 years with active COVID-19. The chain uses TRBV2 and TRBJ1-2, with TRBD1 identical over 7 junction bases. The CDR3 sequence is CASSVQGRFGYTF. Here is the DNA: TGTGCCAGCAGTGTACAGGGGCGATTTGGCTACACCTTC.